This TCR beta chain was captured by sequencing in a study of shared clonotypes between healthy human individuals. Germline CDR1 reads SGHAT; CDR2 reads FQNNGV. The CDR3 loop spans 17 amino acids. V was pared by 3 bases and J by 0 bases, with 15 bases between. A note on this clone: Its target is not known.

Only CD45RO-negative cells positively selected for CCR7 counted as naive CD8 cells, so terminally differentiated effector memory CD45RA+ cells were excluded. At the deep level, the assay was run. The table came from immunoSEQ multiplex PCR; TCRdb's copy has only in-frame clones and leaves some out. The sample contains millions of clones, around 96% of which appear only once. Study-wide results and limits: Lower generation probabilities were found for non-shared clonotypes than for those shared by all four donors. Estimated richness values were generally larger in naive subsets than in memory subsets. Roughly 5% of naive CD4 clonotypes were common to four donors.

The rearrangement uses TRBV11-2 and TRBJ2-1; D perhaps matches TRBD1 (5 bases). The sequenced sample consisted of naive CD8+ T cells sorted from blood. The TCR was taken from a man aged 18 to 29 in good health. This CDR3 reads CASSFWQGLYSYNEQFF. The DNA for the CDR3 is TGTGCCAGCAGCTTTTGGCAGGGCTTGTACTCCTACAATGAGCAGTTCTTC.